This T cell receptor beta chain was documented in a study of T cell responses to AZD1222 COVID-19 vaccine. Concerning this clone: The antigen is undetermined.

Study results and limitations: Vaccination with two AZD1222 doses was followed by a rise in Spike-specific TCR breadth and depth. Mostly white British, mostly female donors; authors suggested clonal diversity may be underestimated.

Germline loops: CDR1 SEHNR, CDR2 FQNEAQ (reference sequence). V shed 5 bases, J shed 0 bases, and the junction held 8 bases outside the gene matches. The CDR3 extends over 16 amino acids. TCRdb's table, derived via immunoSEQ multiplex PCR, lists solely in-frame clones and lacks some. This repertoire shows 150,000 to 200,000 clones, roughly nine tenths found once; its top ten account for about 6.9%. The receptor was isolated from an adult in good health. The chain carries TRBV7-9 and TRBJ2-3; 7 bases are a match to TRBD1. Sequenced here: peripheral blood, sampled on day 0 of AZD1222 vaccination. CDR3 sequence reads: CASSPGSGQSTDTQYF. In DNA form, the CDR3 reads TGTGCCAGCAGCCCCGGGTCGGGACAGAGCACAGATACGCAGTATTTT.